This T cell receptor (beta chain) was identified in a study of T cell responses to AZD1222 COVID-19 vaccine. With 7 bases removed from V and 11 bases from J, the gap between germline ends came to 20 bases. Germline V CDR1 and CDR2: MDHEN, SYDVKM. This CDR3 has 13 amino acids. Measured with immunoSEQ multiplex PCR; TCRdb has only the in-frame clones, and not every one. The profile shows about 160,000 clones, 90% of them singletons. This specimen was peripheral blood, taken 28 days after the second AZD1222 dose. This sequence was found in an adult who received the AZD1222 COVID-19 vaccine. V and J are TRBV28 and TRBJ1-1; D is perhaps TRBD1 (5 bases). The CDR3: CASNVAGNKGAFF. DNA for the CDR3: TGTGCCAGCAACGTAGCAGGGAATAAGGGGGCTTTCTTT.